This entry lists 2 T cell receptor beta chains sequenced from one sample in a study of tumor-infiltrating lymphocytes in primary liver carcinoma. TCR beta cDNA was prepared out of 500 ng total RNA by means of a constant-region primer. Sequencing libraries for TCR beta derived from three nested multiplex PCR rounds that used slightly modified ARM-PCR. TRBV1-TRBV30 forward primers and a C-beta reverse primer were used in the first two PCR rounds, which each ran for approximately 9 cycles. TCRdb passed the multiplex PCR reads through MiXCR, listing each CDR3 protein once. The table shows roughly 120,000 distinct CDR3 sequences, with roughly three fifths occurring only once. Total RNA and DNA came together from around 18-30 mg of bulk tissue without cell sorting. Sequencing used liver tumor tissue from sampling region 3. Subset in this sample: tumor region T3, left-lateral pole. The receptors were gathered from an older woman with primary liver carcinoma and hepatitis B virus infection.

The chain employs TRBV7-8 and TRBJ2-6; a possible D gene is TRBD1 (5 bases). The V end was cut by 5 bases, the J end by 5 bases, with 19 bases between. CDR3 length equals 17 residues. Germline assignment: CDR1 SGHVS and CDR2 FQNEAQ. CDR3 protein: CASSMATPRQRANVLTF. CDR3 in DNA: TGTGCCAGCAGCATGGCTACACCAAGACAGAGGGCCAACGTCCTGACTTTC.

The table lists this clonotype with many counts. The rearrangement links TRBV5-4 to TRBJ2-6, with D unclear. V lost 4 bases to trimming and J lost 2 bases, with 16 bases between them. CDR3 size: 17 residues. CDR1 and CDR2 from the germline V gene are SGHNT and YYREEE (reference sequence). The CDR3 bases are TGTGCCAGCAGCCGCCGACATGCGCAGGCTGGGGCCAACGTCCTGACTTTC. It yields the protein CASSRRHAQAGANVLTF.